This entry is about one TCR beta chain. CDR1 and CDR2 (germline): GTSNPN, SVGIG (reference sequence). V gave up 3 bases and J gave up 5 bases; unmatched junction bases: 3. The CDR3 has 13 residues. The table came from immunoSEQ multiplex PCR; TCRdb's copy has only in-frame clones and leaves some out. The sample lists tens of thousands of clones; approximately 85% were seen once. This entry belongs to a study of blood T cell repertoires in COVID-19. The wider study: The United States, Italy and Spain provided the acute and convalescent COVID-19 samples.

The sample taken for sequencing was peripheral blood. V and J are TRBV30 and TRBJ1-5, with 8 bases fitting TRBD1. This clonotype was obtained from a man older than 75 with acute or convalescent COVID-19. The CDR3 DNA is TGTGCCTGGAGCGGGACAGGTGATCAGCCCCAGCATTTT. Translation gives CAWSGTGDQPQHF. The whole variable domain, filled in from reference TRBV30 and TRBJ1-5, reads SQTIHQWPATLVQPVGSPLSLECTVEGTSNPNLYWYRQAAGRGLQLLFYSVGIGQISSEVPQNLSASRPQDRQFILSSKKLLLSDSGFYLCAWSGTGDQPQHFGDGTRLSIL.